This entry is about one T cell receptor beta chain. Its antigen is unknown. The study pooled second doses at about 4 or about 12 weeks. This sample was included in a study of T cell responses to AZD1222 COVID-19 vaccine. Study outcomes and limitations: Mostly white British, mostly female donors; authors suggested clonal diversity may be underestimated.

The V end was cut by 7 bases, the J end by 5 bases, with 8 bases between. This CDR3 is built from 11 residues. TCRdb's copy holds only in-frame clones and misses some; the assay was immunoSEQ multiplex PCR. The sample consists of about 84,000 clones, 70% to 90% of them appearing once. The input for sequencing was peripheral blood, taken 28 days after the second AZD1222 dose. The chain carries TRBV12-3 or TRBV12-4 and TRBJ1-1; D gene unclear. The TCR sequence derives from an adult who received the AZD1222 COVID-19 vaccine. CDR3 sequence (DNA): TGTGCCAGCATCCAGAGGACTGAAGCTTTCTTT. It translates to CASIQRTEAFF.